This T cell receptor (beta chain) was retrieved from a study of vaccination effects on CD4 cells after COVID-19. Repertoires were generated with immunoSEQ multiplex PCR, while TCRdb's copy carries only in-frame clones and drops some. The sample has fewer than 15,000 clones; roughly 80% are singletons. For this clone: Its antigen remains unknown.

In the ViraFEST assay, antigen-specific CD4+ clonotypes were identified by expansion after peptide-pool stimulation. Subsequent to a culture period of about ten days, CD4+ T cells were isolated. PCR-confirmed SARS-CoV-2 infection occurred in the person between March and December 2020. Everyone in the study got two shots of either the BNT162b2 or mRNA-1273 vaccine. Each well held around 2 million PBMC cultured with 7.5 to 10 ug/ml peptides and about 9.7 IU/ml IL-2. The authors exchanged half the medium for IL-2 medium on days 3 and 7. This CDR3 is built from 14 residues. Germline CDR1 reads MNHEY; CDR2 reads SVGAGI. Trimming removed 5 bases from V and 2 bases from J; junction bases left unmatched: 3.

The source of this sequence is a human donor who had a prior SARS-CoV-2 infection. The sample was CD4+ T cells from PBMCs cultured with HCoV-NL63 spike peptides, taken after COVID-19 vaccination. The chain is built from TRBV6-5 and TRBJ1-2; 9 positions match TRBD1. CDR3 residues: CASSRGTGNYGYTF. The CDR3 region has the DNA TGTGCCAGCAGTAGGGGGACAGGGAACTATGGCTACACCTTC.